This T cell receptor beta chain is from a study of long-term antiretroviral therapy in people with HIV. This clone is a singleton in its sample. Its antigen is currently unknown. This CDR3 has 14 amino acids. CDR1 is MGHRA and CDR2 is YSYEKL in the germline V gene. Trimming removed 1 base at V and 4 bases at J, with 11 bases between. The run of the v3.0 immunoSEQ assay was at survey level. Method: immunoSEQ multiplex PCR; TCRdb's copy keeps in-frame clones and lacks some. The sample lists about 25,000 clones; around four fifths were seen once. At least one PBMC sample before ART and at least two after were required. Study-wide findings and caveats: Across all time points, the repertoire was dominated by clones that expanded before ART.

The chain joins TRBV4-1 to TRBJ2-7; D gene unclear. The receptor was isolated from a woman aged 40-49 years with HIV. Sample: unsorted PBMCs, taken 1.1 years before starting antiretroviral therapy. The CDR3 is CASSQGQWNYEQYF. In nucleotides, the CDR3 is TGCGCCAGCAGCCAAGGGCAGTGGAATTACGAGCAGTACTTC.